Listed here are 30 T cell receptor beta chains from one sample, sequenced in a study of shared clonotypes between healthy human individuals (dated by TCRdb to 2020 to 2021). The library relied on the immunoSEQ multiplex PCR assay. TCRdb carries this immuneACCESS record with in-frame sequences only. Its versions omit some clonotypes, under half of them owing to an unresolved V gene in the studies checked, with the rest unexplained. The sample contains a few million clones, 92% of them found a single time. The top ten clonotypes cover about 0.41% of the sample. Source material: naive CD4+ T cells from PBMCs. In the paper's terms, the cell subset or site label means: CD45RA+ positively selected. Receptors were obtained from a man younger than 30 in good health. Some clones in this sample may be carry-over from other donors' samples.

The rearrangement links TRBV2 to TRBJ2-1; 7 bases match TRBD2. From germline, CDR1 is SNHLY and CDR2 FYNNEI. This CDR3 is 16 amino acids long. Losses at the gene ends were 7 bases for V and 5 bases for J; bases not matched to a gene: 14. The CDR3 nucleotides are TGTGCCAGCACAAGATCTTTTATTGGGACTAACAATGAGCAGTTCTTC. Translating it yields CASTRSFIGTNNEQFF. The entire variable domain, with the rest obtained from reference TRBV2 and TRBJ2-1, is as follows: EPEVTQTPSHQVTQMGQEVILRCVPISNHLYFYWYRQILGQKVEFLVSFYNNEISEKSEIFDDQFSVERPDGSNFTLKIRSTKLEDSAMYFCASTRSFIGTNNEQFFGPGTRLTVL.

The chain joins TRBV4-2 to TRBJ1-2; TRBD1 agrees at 8 bases. Trimming at V came to 2 bases and at J to 8 bases, leaving 10 bases not matched to a gene. Germline CDR1 and CDR2: LGHNA and YNFKEQ. This CDR3 has 15 amino acids. The CDR3 is CASSQLTGERNGYTF. CDR3 sequence (DNA): TGTGCCAGCAGCCAACTGACAGGGGAGCGAAACGGCTACACCTTC.

The chain recombines TRBV6-6 with TRBJ2-2; TRBD1 aligns across 9 bases. J gave up 8 bases and V 6 bases, and 10 bases lay outside the gene matches. Germline V gives CDR1 MNHNY, CDR2 SVGAGI (reference sequence). The CDR3 extends over 15 amino acids. Here the CDR3 reads CASSLPGQGRGELFF. DNA for the CDR3: TGTGCCAGCAGCCTCCCGGGACAGGGCCGGGGGGAGCTGTTTTTT.

This sequence joins TRBV5-4 and TRBJ2-5, with 7 bases that match TRBD1. This CDR3 comprises 15 residues. Germline CDR1 is SGHNT and CDR2 is YYREEE (reference sequence). V shed 0 bases and J 1 base; nucleotides not matched to a gene: 3. Written as DNA, the CDR3 is TGTGCCAGCAGCTTGGCACAGGGGTTCCAAGAGACCCAGTACTTC. Its protein is CASSLAQGFQETQYF.

In its sample, this clone was seen once. This rearrangement joins TRBV27 to TRBJ2-1; D perhaps matches TRBD2 (5 bases). The V end was cut by 2 bases, the J end by 14 bases, with 10 bases between. From germline, CDR1 is MNHEY and CDR2 SMNVEV (reference sequence). There are 11 residues in the CDR3. The CDR3 is CASSLEGWEFF. CDR3 coding DNA: TGTGCCAGCAGTTTAGAGGGTTGGGAGTTCTTC.

The CDR3 DNA sequence: TGTGCCAGCAGCGAGTCCACCCGAGCCAAAAACATTCAGTACTTC. It is translated as CASSESTRAKNIQYF. V and J are TRBV9 and TRBJ2-4; D unclear. The CDR3 consists of 15 residues. Germline V gene lookup returns CDR1 SGDLS and CDR2 YYNGEE. V shed 3 bases and J shed 0 bases, with 10 bases lying between them.

This clone occurred once. V is TRBV11-2 and J is TRBJ2-1, with no clear D. V lost 5 bases, J lost 6 bases, and 14 bases lay in between. This CDR3 region has 14 residues. CDR1 and CDR2 from the germline V gene are SGHAT and FQNNGV. Here the CDR3 DNA reads TGTGCCAGCAGCCGGCAGGTGGTTATCAATGAGCAGTTCTTC. Protein product: CASSRQVVINEQFF.

The V and J genes are TRBV1 and TRBJ2-5; the table gives TRBD2 as D, unverified against the DNA. TRBV1 constitutes a pseudogene. This CDR3 is built from 13 residues. The CDR3, as DNA: TGCACCAGCAGTCCTAGCGCCCAAGAGACCCAGTACTTC. Encoded protein: CTSSPSAQETQYF.

V and J are TRBV5-5 and TRBJ2-7; the D is unclear. The germline V and J ends were trimmed by 2 bases and 0 bases, with 9 bases remaining between them. Germline values: CDR1 SGHKS, CDR2 YYEKEE (reference sequence). CDR3 length: 14 amino acids. The CDR3 is CASSFSSDSYEQYF. The CDR3, as DNA: TGTGCCAGCAGCTTTTCGTCAGACTCCTACGAGCAGTACTTC.

V is TRBV19 and J is TRBJ1-1; D remains unclear. CDR3 size: 13 residues. The V gene's germline CDR1 is LNHDA and CDR2 SQIVND (reference sequence). The V and J ends lost 3 bases and 4 bases respectively, with 9 bases between them. The CDR3 sequence: CASSIQYGTEAFF. The CDR3, as DNA: TGTGCCAGTAGTATTCAGTACGGCACTGAAGCTTTCTTT.

This sequence joins TRBV9 and TRBJ2-1; D gene ambiguous. This CDR3 has 13 residues. In germline, CDR1 is SGDLS, CDR2 YYNGEE. Deletions cut 0 bases from V and 6 bases from J, with 7 bases between. CDR3 DNA: TGTGCCAGCAGCGTAGCCCCCGCCAATGAGCAGTTCTTC. It is translated as CASSVAPANEQFF.

The chain links TRBV5-6 to TRBJ2-7, with TRBD2 matching over 8 bases. Germline V gives CDR1 SGHDT, CDR2 YYEEEE. The CDR3 length is 17 residues. With V trimmed by 0 bases and J by 5 bases, 13 bases remained unmatched. CDR3 DNA sequence: TGTGCCAGCAGCTTGGCCTACGGAGCGGGAGTTTACAACGAGCAGTACTTC. This codes for CASSLAYGAGVYNEQYF.

The chain couples TRBV30 to TRBJ1-4; perhaps TRBD1 as D (5 bases). The CDR3 contains 15 residues. Trimming stripped 3 bases from V and 3 bases from J, with 14 bases between. CDR1 is GTSNPN, CDR2 SVGIG, per germline (reference sequence). The CDR3 nucleotides read TGTGCCTGGAGATCAATCTGGGGGGCTAATGAAAAACTGTTTTTT. Translating it yields CAWRSIWGANEKLFF.

The V and J genes are TRBV19 and TRBJ2-4, with 11 bases matching TRBD2. The CDR3 sequence is 20 residues long. Germline CDR1 reads LNHDA; CDR2 reads SQIVND (reference sequence). V trimming: 5 bases; J trimming: 5 bases; junction bases outside the gene matches: 20. The CDR3 DNA is TGTGCCAGTAGTTCTGACCTCATAGCGGGAGGGCCAAGGAGAGAAAACATTCAGTACTTC. Its translation: CASSSDLIAGGPRRENIQYF.

Notes on this clone: The junction shows a germline mismatch at one end, possibly a read error. This rearrangement joins TRBV7-9 to TRBJ2-3; 9 bases are a match to TRBD2. The CDR3 contains 15 residues. CDR1 and CDR2 (germline): SEHNR, FQNEAQ (reference sequence). The CDR3: CASSGGTDGLAPWDF. CDR3 coding DNA: TGTGCCAGCAGCGGCGGGACGGACGGACTAGCGCCTTGGGATTTT.

V and J are TRBV25-1 and TRBJ1-2; no clear D gene. The CDR3 totals 13 residues. V was clipped by 3 bases and J by 7 bases, with 12 bases between them. Germline lookup yields CDR1 MGHDK and CDR2 SYGVNS. This CDR3 is CASSDSPPRGYTF. CDR3 coding DNA: TGTGCCAGCAGTGATAGTCCTCCGCGTGGCTACACCTTC.

The J gene is TRBJ1-1, the V gene TRBV6-5, with D uncertain. Germline CDR1 MNHEY, CDR2 SVGAGI. V was clipped by 5 bases and J by 1 base, with 11 bases between them. The CDR3 runs to 14 residues. The CDR3 region has the DNA TGTGCCAGCAGTAAAGGGTTAGCGAACACTGAAGCTTTCTTT. It yields the protein CASSKGLANTEAFF.

The chain combines TRBV7-2 with TRBJ2-7; a weak D match, TRBD1 (7 bases). Trimming removed 1 base at V and 3 bases at J, with 13 bases between. The CDR3 spans 15 residues. Germline V gene data show CDR1 as SGHTA and CDR2 as FQGNSA. CDR3: CASSLGQGLFYEQYF. DNA of the CDR3: TGTGCCAGCAGCTTAGGACAGGGACTCTTCTACGAGCAGTACTTC.

The genes are TRBV9 and TRBJ2-7; 10 nucleotides match TRBD2. J was trimmed by 2 bases and V by 5 bases; bases with no gene match: 4. This CDR3 contains 14 residues. Germline CDR1 and CDR2: SGDLS and YYNGEE. The CDR3 DNA follows: TGTGCCAGCAGTTATAGCGGGGGGACCTACGAGCAGTACTTC. Residues: CASSYSGGTYEQYF. Variable domain in full (rest from reference TRBV9 and TRBJ2-7): DSGVTQTPKHLITATGQRVTLRCSPRSGDLSVYWYQQSLDQGLQFLIQYYNGEERAKGNILERFSAQQFPDLHSELNLSSLELGDSALYFCASSYSGGTYEQYFGPGTRLTVT.

The chain couples TRBV27 to TRBJ2-5; 7 bases are shared with TRBD2. Per germline, CDR1 MNHEY and CDR2 SMNVEV (reference sequence). The J segment lost 2 bases and the V segment lost 0 bases, leaving 3 bases of the junction unmatched. This CDR3 region has 15 residues. The DNA of the CDR3 is TGTGCCAGCAGTTTATCGTCTAGCGGACAAGAGACCCAGTACTTC. The encoded protein is CASSLSSSGQETQYF.

This chain links TRBV18 with TRBJ1-4; D gene uncertain. V lost 3 bases and J lost 0, with 11 bases in between. The germline CDR1 and CDR2 sequences are KGHSH and LQKENI. This CDR3 spans 16 amino acids. The CDR3 nucleotides read TGTGCCAGCTCACCGATCCAGGCTGCAACTAATGAAAAACTGTTTTTT. Encoded protein: CASSPIQAATNEKLFF.

The chain joins TRBV11-2 to TRBJ1-1, with D maybe TRBD1 (5 bases). CDR1 is SGHAT and CDR2 is FQNNGV in the germline V gene. CDR3 length: 14 amino acids. The V end was cut by 5 bases, the J end by 0 bases, with 10 bases between. DNA for the CDR3: TGTGCCAGCAGCCCGCAGGGCTTGAACACTGAAGCTTTCTTT. It encodes CASSPQGLNTEAFF.

The chain is built from TRBV6-6 and TRBJ2-7; a weak D match, TRBD2 (8 bases). V was clipped by 7 bases and J by 7 bases, with 23 bases between them. Looked up from germline, CDR1 is MNHNY and CDR2 is SVGAGI (reference sequence). The length of the CDR3 is 15 residues. The chain's CDR3 is CASTMGQGGLGEQYF. For the CDR3, the DNA is TGTGCCAGCACCATGGGGCAGGGGGGACTAGGGGAGCAGTACTTC.

V gene TRBV9 combines with J gene TRBJ2-3; the D gene is possibly TRBD2 (5 bases). The CDR3 has 15 residues. The V gene lost 0 bases and the J gene lost 2 bases, with 10 bases spanning the gap. Germline CDR1 is SGDLS and CDR2 is YYNGEE. As DNA, the CDR3 is TGTGCCAGCAGCGTAGCGGGATTCTACACAGATACGCAGTATTTT. Encoded protein: CASSVAGFYTDTQYF.

This sequence joins TRBV18 and TRBJ1-2; TRBD1 aligns across 9 bases. The V gene end was trimmed by 3 bases and the J gene end by 8 bases; junction bases not matched to a gene: 7. Germline-derived CDR1 and CDR2 are KGHSH and LQKENI. This CDR3 comprises 14 residues. CDR3 bases: TGTGCCAGCTCACCGAGGGACAGGGAAGGGGGCTACACCTTC. It specifies CASSPRDREGGYTF.

This chain uses TRBV2 with TRBJ1-4, with D hard to call. Per germline, CDR1 SNHLY and CDR2 FYNNEI. V gave up 4 bases and J gave up 0 bases, with 12 bases separating them. CDR3 length: 16 amino acids. The CDR3 DNA sequence: TGTGCCAGCAGTGGTGGCAGACTTGCAACTAATGAAAAACTGTTTTTT. Translating it yields CASSGGRLATNEKLFF.

The chain joins TRBV19 to TRBJ1-2, with D possibly matching TRBD1 (6 bases). The CDR3 is 13 amino acids. V dropped 4 bases and J dropped 4 bases, with 10 bases sitting between them. Germline CDR1 reads LNHDA; CDR2 reads SQIVND (reference sequence). CDR3 protein: CASSKQDSYGYTF. DNA of the CDR3: TGTGCCAGTAGTAAACAGGACAGCTATGGCTACACCTTC.

The chain links TRBV28 to TRBJ1-1; D remains ambiguous. Germline-derived CDR1 and CDR2 are MDHEN and SYDVKM. Trimming removed 5 bases at V and 4 bases at J, with 8 bases between. The CDR3 runs 12 residues. The CDR3 region has the DNA TGTGCCAGCAGTCGATCGGTCACTGAAGCTTTCTTT. This codes for CASSRSVTEAFF.

The chain carries TRBV11-3 and TRBJ2-3; maybe TRBD2 (5 bases). Germline values: CDR1 SGHNT, CDR2 YENEEA. V was trimmed by 1 base and J by 3 bases, leaving 17 bases between them. This CDR3 has 17 residues. The CDR3 DNA sequence: TGTGCCAGCAGCTTAGGAGGGCGGGTAGGTGGGACAGATACGCAGTATTTT. This translates into CASSLGGRVGGTDTQYF. The variable domain in full, with the rest retrieved from reference TRBV11-3 and TRBJ2-3, is EAGVVQSPRYKIIEKKQPVAFWCNPISGHNTLYWYLQNLGQGPELLIRYENEEAVDDSQLPKDRFSAERLKGVDSTLKIQPAELGDSAVYLCASSLGGRVGGTDTQYFGPGTRLTVL.

This CDR3 is CASSQGAPGNTEAFF. The CDR3 DNA is TGCGCCAGCAGCCAAGGCGCCCCAGGTAACACTGAAGCTTTCTTT. The V call is TRBV4-3, the J call TRBJ1-1; D remains unclear. Germline loops: CDR1 LGHNA, CDR2 YSLEER. The CDR3 totals 15 residues. V dropped 1 base and J dropped 2 bases, with 11 bases sitting between them.